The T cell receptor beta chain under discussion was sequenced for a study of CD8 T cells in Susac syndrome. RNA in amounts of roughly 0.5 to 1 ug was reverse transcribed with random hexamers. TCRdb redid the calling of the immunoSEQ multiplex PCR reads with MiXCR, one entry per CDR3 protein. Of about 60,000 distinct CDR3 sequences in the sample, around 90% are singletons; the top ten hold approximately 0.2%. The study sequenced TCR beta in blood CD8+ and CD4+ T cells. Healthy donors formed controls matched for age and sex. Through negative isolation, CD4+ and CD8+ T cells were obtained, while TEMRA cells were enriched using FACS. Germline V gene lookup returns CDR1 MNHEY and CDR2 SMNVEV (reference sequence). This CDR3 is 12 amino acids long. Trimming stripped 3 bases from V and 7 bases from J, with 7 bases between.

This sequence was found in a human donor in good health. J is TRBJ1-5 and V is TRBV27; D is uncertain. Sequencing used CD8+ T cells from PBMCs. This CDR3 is CASSFIGQPQHF. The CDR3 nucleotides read TGTGCCAGCAGTTTTATCGGCCAGCCCCAGCATTTT.